The 32 T cell receptor beta chains in this list originate from one sample, sequenced in a study of tumor-infiltrating lymphocytes in glioblastoma multiforme. Three nested ARM-PCR rounds with V-beta and C-beta primers built TCRB libraries. TCRdb processed the multiplex PCR reads anew with MiXCR; each CDR3 protein has one entry. The sample includes over 14,000 distinct CDR3 sequences, 73% of them seen just once. Sequences were obtained from brain tumor tissue. The receptors here all came from a male donor with glioblastoma.

The rearrangement joins TRBV11-3 to TRBJ2-7; D is uncertain. V was trimmed by 1 base and J by 3 bases, leaving 7 bases between them. Per germline, CDR1 SGHNT and CDR2 YENEEA. The CDR3 sequence is 13 residues long. CDR3 sequence: CASSLGGNYEQYF. CDR3 bases: TGTGCCAGCAGCTTAGGAGGTAACTACGAGCAGTACTTC.

In regard to this clonotype: The junction shows a germline mismatch at one end, possibly a read error. This rearrangement joins TRBV11-2 to TRBJ1-1, with 8 bases matching TRBD1. The CDR3 contains 12 residues. Germline lookup yields CDR1 SGHAT and CDR2 FQNNGV. The CDR3: CSSSLAQGVAVF. Written as DNA, the CDR3 is TGTTCCAGCAGCTTAGCACAGGGGGTAGCTGTCTTT. Full variable domain (missing parts from reference TRBV11-2 and TRBJ1-1): EAGVAQSPRYKIIEKRQSVAFWCNPISGHATLYWYQQILGQGPKLLIQFQNNGVVDDSQLPKDRFSAERLKGVDSTLKIQPAKLEDSAVYLCSSSLAQGVAVFGQGTRLTVV.

The genes are TRBV6-1 and TRBJ2-1; 8 nucleotides agree with TRBD2. Looked up from germline, CDR1 is MNHNS and CDR2 is SASEGT. The CDR3 sequence is 16 residues long. Unmatched junction bases numbered 13, after V lost 2 bases and J lost 10 bases. The CDR3 DNA is TGTGCCAGCAGTGAAAAAGGGTTACTAGCGGATGTGGAGCAGTTCTTC. It yields the protein CASSEKGLLADVEQFF.

As regards this clonotype: One end of the junction does not line up with germline, which may come from a read error. V usage is TRBV5-8 and J usage is TRBJ2-3, with 7 nucleotides matching TRBD1. CDR3 length: 12 amino acids. The germline CDR1 and CDR2 sequences are SGHTS and YDEGEE. DNA of the CDR3: TGTGCCAGCAGCCTGGGGACAGATACGCGGTATTTT. Residues: CASSLGTDTRYF.

This chain links TRBV11-2 with TRBJ2-3, with D tentatively TRBD2 (6 bases). V gave up 6 bases and J gave up 7 bases, with 17 bases separating them. This CDR3 spans 14 amino acids. Germline-derived CDR1 and CDR2 are SGHAT and FQNNGV. In DNA form, the CDR3 reads TGTGCCAGCAGTACTCTAGCGTGTGATCATACGCAGTATTTT. It yields the protein CASSTLACDHTQYF.

Of note for this clonotype: Just one base apart from a much larger clone, this may be a read error. The rearrangement links TRBV11-2 to TRBJ2-5; unclear D gene. CDR1 SGHAT and CDR2 FQNNGV come from the germline V gene. This CDR3 contains 13 residues. CDR3 nucleotides: TGTGCCATCAGCAGAGACCCATCTGGGATCCAGTACTTC. It yields the protein CAISRDPSGIQYF.

V and J are TRBV5-1 and TRBJ2-7; D perhaps matches TRBD2 (6 bases). CDR1 and CDR2 from the germline V gene are SGHRS and YFSETQ. Trimming cost V 3 bases and J 1 base, with 20 bases left between them. There are 17 residues in the CDR3. The CDR3, as DNA: TGCGCCAGCAGCTACGAAACCGGGACTCCCCCATCCTACGAGCAGTACTTC. Translation: CASSYETGTPPSYEQYF.

Of note for this clonotype: One end of the junction does not line up with germline, which may come from a read error. The chain links TRBV20-1 to TRBJ2-7; maybe TRBD2 (6 bases). Germline CDR1 DFQATT, CDR2 SNEGSKA (reference sequence). The CDR3 has 16 residues. The CDR3 coding sequence is TGCAGTGCTCTGTCGACTAGTGGGAGGTCTTCCTACGAGCGGTACTTC. Its protein is CSALSTSGRSSYERYF.

About this clonotype itself: Because it lacks the conserved phenylalanine or tryptophan at the end, this CDR3 is likely a read error. The V gene is TRBV10-3, the J gene TRBJ2-7; TRBD1 matches 7 bases. The CDR3 sequence is 12 residues long. CDR1 is ENHRY and CDR2 is SYGVKD in the germline V gene. CDR3 DNA sequence: TGTGACATCAGTGAGCCGGGACAGGAGCAGTACTTA. It specifies CDISEPGQEQYL.

This clonotype appeared a few times. This chain connects TRBV20-1 to TRBJ1-1; no firm D call. CDR1 is DFQATT and CDR2 is SNEGSKA in the germline V gene (reference sequence). The CDR3 contains 13 residues. The CDR3 reads CMVSTLGFTEAFF. The CDR3 DNA follows: TGCATGGTCTCGACATTGGGCTTCACTGAAGCTTTCTTT.

Comment on this clonotype: This CDR3 fails to terminate in the conserved phenylalanine or tryptophan, so it likely reflects a read error. This rearrangement joins TRBV6-5 to TRBJ1-6; tentative D call: TRBD1 (6 bases). The CDR3 sequence is 14 residues long. The V gene's germline CDR1 is MNHEY and CDR2 SVGAGI. V was clipped by 8 bases and J by 7 bases, with 15 bases between them. The DNA for the CDR3 is TGTGCCAGCGGCCGCACAGGGCGAAATTCACCCCTCCACTCT. This translates into CASGRTGRNSPLHS.

The CDR3 sequence is CSVNTVYPTDTQYF. CDR3 coding DNA: TGCAGTGTAAACACGGTTTATCCCACAGATACGCAGTATTTT. The gene calls are TRBV20-1 and TRBJ2-3; no clear D gene. Germline V gene data show CDR1 as DFQATT and CDR2 as SNEGSKA (reference sequence). The CDR3 extends over 14 amino acids. V lost 7 bases and J 2 bases, leaving 16 bases between the germline ends.

V gene TRBV11-2 combines with J gene TRBJ2-7; 10 bases are shared with TRBD2. In germline, CDR1 is SGHAT, CDR2 FQNNGV. The CDR3 loop spans 13 amino acids. The J segment lost 7 bases and the V segment lost 5 bases, leaving 5 bases of the junction unmatched. The CDR3 DNA is TGTGCCAGCAGCCCCGGACTAGCGGCTGAGCAGTACTTC. This sequence encodes CASSPGLAAEQYF.

This clonotype was recorded once. The chain joins TRBV11-3 to TRBJ2-1; 9 positions agree with TRBD2. Germline CDR1 and CDR2: SGHNT and YENEEA. The length of the CDR3 is 16 residues. J gave up 9 bases and V 0 bases, and 9 bases lay outside the gene matches. This CDR3 is CASSLETSGLSSEQFF. The CDR3 bases are TGTGCCAGCAGCTTAGAGACTAGCGGACTTTCCAGTGAGCAGTTCTTC.

About this clonotype: At one end, the junction sequence differs from germline, possibly due to a read error. V gene TRBV7-9 combines with J gene TRBJ1-1; D is unresolved. The CDR3 consists of 14 residues. Germline V lookup: CDR1 SEHNR, CDR2 FQNEAQ (reference sequence). In DNA, the CDR3 is TGTGCCAGCAGCCTAGCAGTGGGCTGCACTGAAGCTTTCTTT. It is translated as CASSLAVGCTEAFF. Full variable domain (outside the CDR3, taken from reference TRBV7-9 and TRBJ1-1): DTGVSQNPRHKITKRGQNVTFRCDPISEHNRLYWYRQTLGQGPEFLTYFQNEAQLEKSRLLSDRFSAERPKGSFSTLEIQRTEQGDSAMYLCASSLAVGCTEAFFGQGTRLTVV.

The gene calls are TRBV5-1 and TRBJ2-7; maybe TRBD2 (5 bases). Trimming left V 1 base short and J 13 bases short, with 21 bases between. Germline V gene data show CDR1 as SGHRS and CDR2 as YFSETQ. The CDR3 consists of 14 residues. This chain's CDR3 is CASSLPGVAYVQYF. The CDR3 coding sequence is TGCGCCAGCAGCTTGCCCGGGGTGGCCTACGTGCAATACTTC.

The chain joins TRBV20-1 to TRBJ2-1; D may match TRBD1 or TRBD2 (5 bases each). Between the trimmed V and J ends, which lost 0 bases and 8 bases, there was a span of 14 bases. This CDR3 region has 14 residues. The V gene's germline CDR1 is DFQATT and CDR2 SNEGSKA (reference sequence). CDR3 region: CSARDFGAQDEQFF. In DNA form, the CDR3 reads TGCAGTGCTAGAGATTTCGGGGCGCAGGATGAGCAGTTCTTC.

The chain links TRBV11-3 to TRBJ2-7; TRBD2 aligns across 7 bases. J gave up 3 bases and V 3 bases, and 5 bases lay outside the gene matches. The CDR3 loop spans 14 amino acids. The germline V gene has CDR1 SGHNT and CDR2 YENEEA. The CDR3 here is CASSLSGGNYEQYF. In nucleotides, the CDR3 is TGTGCCAGCAGCTTGTCGGGAGGAAACTACGAGCAGTACTTC.

As regards this clonotype: One junction end does not reproduce the germline sequence, and a read error may be involved. V is TRBV4-2 and J is TRBJ2-3, with 11 bases fitting TRBD2. The CDR3 spans 18 residues. Germline V gives CDR1 LGHNA, CDR2 YNFKEQ. The CDR3 here is CAISQGSGRARSTEMQYF. The CDR3 region has the DNA TGTGCCATCAGCCAAGGTAGCGGGAGGGCGCGAAGCACAGAAATGCAGTATTTT.

The chain uses TRBV20-1 and TRBJ2-7, with 12 bases lining up with TRBD2. The CDR3 covers 15 residues. Trimming took 7 bases from V and 4 from J; bases not matched to a gene: 11. Germline assignment: CDR1 DFQATT and CDR2 SNEGSKA (reference sequence). The CDR3 sequence is CSVGGLAGGLYEQYF. The CDR3 DNA follows: TGCAGTGTTGGAGGGCTAGCGGGAGGGTTATACGAGCAGTACTTC.

The chain carries TRBV6-5 and TRBJ2-3, with 7 nucleotides matching TRBD1. Germline CDR1 is MNHEY and CDR2 is SVGAGI. V dropped 6 bases and J dropped 1; count of bases not matched to a gene: 7. The CDR3 totals 15 residues. The chain's CDR3 is CASRYRDSGTDTQYF. The CDR3 region has the DNA TGTGCCAGCAGATATAGGGACAGTGGCACAGATACGCAGTATTTT.

A note on this clonotype: A read error may account for a junction end that differs from germline. The V and J genes are TRBV28 and TRBJ2-3; D gene unclear. The CDR3 totals 14 residues. Germline V CDR1 and CDR2: MDHEN, SYDVKM. In DNA, the CDR3 is TGTGCCAGCATCACCCAGACACTCCCAAATACGCAGTGTTTT. This sequence encodes CASITQTLPNTQCF.

CDR3 protein: CASGQNTDTQYF. CDR3 DNA: TGTGCCAGCGGACAGAACACAGATACGCAGTATTTT. The chain combines TRBV6-5 with TRBJ2-3; the D gene is possibly TRBD1 (6 bases). Trimming removed 8 bases at V and 2 bases at J, with 8 bases between. From germline, CDR1 is MNHEY and CDR2 SVGAGI. This CDR3 comprises 12 residues.

V and J are TRBV5-4 and TRBJ1-1; D remains ambiguous. The CDR3 consists of 15 residues. Germline V gene lookup returns CDR1 SGHNT and CDR2 YYREEE (reference sequence). Trimming pared 0 bases from V and 13 bases from J, leaving 22 bases between. CDR3 coding DNA: TGTGCCAGCAGCTTGGATCCCGGGTTGAACACTAAAGATTTCTTT. Translation gives CASSLDPGLNTKDFF.

This clonotype was recorded only once. The chain uses TRBV12-3 or TRBV12-4 and TRBJ1-6; 7 nucleotides match TRBD1. V was clipped by 8 bases and J by 8 bases; unmatched bases: 3. CDR3 length: 12 residues. CDR3 nucleotides: TGTGCCAGCCGACAGGGCCATTCACCCCTCCACTTT. Its translation is CASRQGHSPLHF.

With respect to this clonotype: No conserved phenylalanine or tryptophan is present at the end of the CDR3, so a read error is the likely explanation. J is TRBJ2-3 and V is TRBV11-3; D not resolved. Germline loops: CDR1 SGHNT, CDR2 YENEEA. The CDR3 consists of 14 residues. CDR3 region: CPSSFESHIDTQYY. The CDR3 region has the DNA TGTCCCAGCAGCTTTGAAAGTCACATAGATACGCAGTATTAT.

This chain connects TRBV6-2 or TRBV6-3 to TRBJ2-3; D might be TRBD2 (5 bases). The germline V gene encodes CDR1 MNHEY and CDR2 SVGEGT. V lost 5 bases and J 4 bases, leaving 13 bases between the germline ends. The CDR3 is made up of 14 amino acids. DNA of the CDR3: TGTGCCAGCAGTCGGAACCCGGAGGCAGATACGCAGTATTTT. As protein: CASSRNPEADTQYF.

CDR3 sequence: CDISAGDRGLETQYF. CDR3 nucleotides: TGTGACATCAGTGCAGGAGACAGGGGGCTAGAGACCCAGTACTTC. V gene TRBV2 combines with J gene TRBJ2-5, with 10 positions matching TRBD1. This CDR3 region has 15 residues. Germline V gene lookup returns CDR1 SNHLY and CDR2 FYNNEI.

As to this clonotype: A much larger clone differs from this one at a single base, so this may be a read error. The chain links TRBV11-2 to TRBJ2-2; 7 bases align to TRBD2. Trimming removed 11 bases from V and 5 bases from J; junction bases left unmatched: 11. The CDR3 runs to 14 residues. Germline CDR1 is SGHAT and CDR2 is FQNNGV. CDR3 in DNA: TGTGCCGGCACCCCCAGGCGGGGGACCGGGGAGCTGTTTTTT. Amino acids: CAGTPRRGTGELFF.

As for this clonotype: Given the absence of the conserved phenylalanine or tryptophan at the CDR3 end, a read error is likely. The DNA is omitted, as the CDR3 cannot be located on it reliably, and the CDR3 follows TCRdb's listing. J is TRBJ2-1 and V is TRBV4-1; TRBD1, as called in the table, went unchecked against the DNA. 16 amino acids form the CDR3, both terminal residues included. The germline V gene has CDR1 MGHRA and CDR2 YSYEKL. The CDR3 here is CASSHPSAGAHNEQSY.

A single count supports this clonotype. The rearrangement uses TRBV11-3 and TRBJ2-5, with TRBD2 matching 7 bases. The CDR3 is 15 amino acids. Per the germline V gene, CDR1 is SGHNT and CDR2 is YENEEA. After removal of 5 bases from V and 0 bases from J, the junction contained 6 bases not matched to a gene. This CDR3 is CASSPRSGYQETQYF. DNA for the CDR3: TGTGCCAGCAGCCCACGTAGCGGGTACCAAGAGACCCAGTACTTC.

The chain couples TRBV11-2 to TRBJ2-7; a possible D gene is TRBD2 (5 bases). CDR1 is SGHAT, CDR2 FQNNGV, per germline. CDR3 length equals 15 residues. In nucleotides, the CDR3 is TGTGTCAGCAGCTTCTCCAGCCTAGCACTATACGAGCAGTACGTC. As protein: CVSSFSSLALYEQYV.